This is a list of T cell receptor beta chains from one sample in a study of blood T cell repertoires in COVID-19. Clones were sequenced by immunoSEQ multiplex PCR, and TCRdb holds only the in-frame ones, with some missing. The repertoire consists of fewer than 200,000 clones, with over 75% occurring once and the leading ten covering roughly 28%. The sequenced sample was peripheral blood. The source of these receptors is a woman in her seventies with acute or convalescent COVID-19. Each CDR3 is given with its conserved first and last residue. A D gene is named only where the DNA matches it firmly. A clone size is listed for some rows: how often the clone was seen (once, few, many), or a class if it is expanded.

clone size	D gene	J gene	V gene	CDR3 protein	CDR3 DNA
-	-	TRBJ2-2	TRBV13	CASSTGGRSTGELFF	TGTGCCAGCAGCACCGGGGGTAGGAGCACCGGGGAGCTGTTTTTT
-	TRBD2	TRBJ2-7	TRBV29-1	CSVELASGTEYEQYF	TGCAGCGTTGAGCTTGCTAGCGGGACTGAATACGAGCAGTACTTC
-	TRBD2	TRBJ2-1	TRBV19	CASSLNPGLAGDFSGEQFF	TGTGCCAGTAGCTTAAATCCGGGACTAGCGGGAGATTTTTCGGGTGAGCAGTTCTTC
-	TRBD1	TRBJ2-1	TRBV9	CASSLTGVSYNEQFF	TGTGCCAGCAGCCTGACAGGGGTATCCTACAATGAGCAGTTCTTC
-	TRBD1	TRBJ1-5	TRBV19	CASSMTGDNQPQHF	TGTGCCAGTAGTATGACAGGGGACAATCAGCCCCAGCATTTT
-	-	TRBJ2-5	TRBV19	CASSILTGVQETQYF	TGTGCCAGTAGTATCCTAACAGGTGTGCAAGAGACCCAGTACTTC
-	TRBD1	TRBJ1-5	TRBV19	CASSLQDRRNQPQHF	TGTGCCAGTAGTCTCCAGGACAGGAGGAATCAGCCCCAGCATTTT
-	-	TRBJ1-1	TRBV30	CAWSGHSNTEAFF	TGTGCCTGGAGCGGACACTCGAACACTGAAGCTTTCTTT
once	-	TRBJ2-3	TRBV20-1	CSAAGEDTQYF	TGCAGTGCCGCTGGGGAGGATACGCAGTATTTT
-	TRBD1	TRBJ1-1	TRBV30	CAWSGDSLHTEAFF	TGTGCCTGGAGTGGGGACAGTCTTCACACTGAAGCTTTCTTT
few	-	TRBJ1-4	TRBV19	CASSIRGGTNEKLFF	TGTGCCAGTAGTATCCGGGGAGGGACTAATGAAAAACTGTTTTTT
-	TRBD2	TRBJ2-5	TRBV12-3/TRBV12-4	CATRSSGIETQYF	TGTGCCACTCGTTCTAGCGGTATAGAGACCCAGTACTTC
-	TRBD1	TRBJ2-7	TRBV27	CASRPGQARSYEQYF	TGTGCCAGCAGACCCGGACAGGCCCGATCCTACGAGCAGTACTTC
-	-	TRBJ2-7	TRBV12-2	CASRFLALEAYEQYF	TGTGCAAGTCGCTTCCTAGCGTTAGAAGCCTACGAGCAGTACTTC
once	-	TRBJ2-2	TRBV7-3	CASSLQGRNTGELFF	TGTGCCAGCAGCTTACAGGGTCGGAACACCGGGGAGCTGTTTTTT
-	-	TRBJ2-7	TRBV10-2	CASSESVDNPSYEQYF	TGCGCCAGCAGTGAGTCAGTCGACAACCCCTCCTACGAGCAGTACTTC
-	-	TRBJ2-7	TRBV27	CASSLDRTYEQYF	TGTGCCAGCAGTTTAGACAGAACCTACGAGCAGTACTTC
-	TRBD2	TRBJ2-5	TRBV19	CASSIGPTSGETQYF	TGTGCCAGTAGTATTGGCCCGACTAGCGGGGAGACCCAGTACTTC
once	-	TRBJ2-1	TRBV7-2	CASSFYNEQFF	TGTGCCAGCAGCTTCTATAATGAGCAGTTCTTC
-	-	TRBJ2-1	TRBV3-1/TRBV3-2	CASSQELASYNEQFF	TGTGCCAGCAGCCAAGAACTAGCCTCCTACAATGAGCAGTTCTTC
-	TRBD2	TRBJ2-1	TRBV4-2	CASSQERGLVNEQFF	TGTGCCAGCAGCCAAGAGAGGGGACTAGTCAATGAGCAGTTCTTC
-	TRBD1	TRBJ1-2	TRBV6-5	CASNTGGGYGYTF	TGTGCCAGCAACACAGGGGGAGGCTATGGCTACACCTTC
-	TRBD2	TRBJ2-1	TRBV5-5	CASSFASGIEEEQFF	TGTGCCAGCAGCTTTGCTAGCGGAATAGAGGAGGAGCAGTTCTTC
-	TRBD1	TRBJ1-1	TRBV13	CASRTGAPGFLAEAFF	TGTGCCAGCAGGACAGGGGCCCCGGGGTTTTTGGCTGAAGCTTTCTTT
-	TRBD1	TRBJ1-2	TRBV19	CASSPGRGQFYGYTF	TGTGCCAGTAGTCCCGGTAGGGGACAGTTCTATGGCTACACCTTC
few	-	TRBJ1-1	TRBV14	CASSQEEHLEAFF	TGTGCCAGCAGCCAAGAGGAGCACCTTGAAGCTTTCTTT
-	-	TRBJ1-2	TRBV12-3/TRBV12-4	CASSEQGGYGYTF	TGTGCCAGCAGTGAACAGGGTGGCTATGGCTACACCTTC
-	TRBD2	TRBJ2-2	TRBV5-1	CASKSLLAGGPGELFF	TGCGCCAGCAAATCTTTACTAGCGGGAGGGCCCGGGGAGCTGTTTTTT
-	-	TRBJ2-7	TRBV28	CASTTGTLSYEQYF	TGTGCCAGCACCACCGGGACTCTCTCCTACGAGCAGTACTTC
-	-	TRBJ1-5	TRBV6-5	CASSQMTVSNQPQHF	TGTGCCAGCAGCCAAATGACAGTTAGCAATCAGCCCCAGCATTTT
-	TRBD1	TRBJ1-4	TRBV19	CASSRRTGLDYNEKLFF	TGTGCCAGTAGTCGCAGGACAGGGTTAGATTATAATGAAAAACTGTTTTTT
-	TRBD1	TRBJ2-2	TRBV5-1	CASSLTGGTLTGELFF	TGCGCCAGCAGCTTGACAGGGGGGACGCTAACCGGGGAGCTGTTTTTT
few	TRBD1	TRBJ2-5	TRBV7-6	CASSLVGTGSSFGETQYF	TGTGCCAGCAGCTTAGTTGGGACAGGGTCTTCTTTTGGAGAGACCCAGTACTTC
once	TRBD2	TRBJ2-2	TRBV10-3	CAISESSGRAGELFF	TGTGCCATCAGTGAGTCAAGCGGGAGAGCCGGGGAGCTGTTTTTT
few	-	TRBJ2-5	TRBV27	CASSQGGNRQETQYF	TGTGCCAGCAGCCAAGGAGGGAACCGCCAAGAGACCCAGTACTTC
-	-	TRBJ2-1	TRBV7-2	CASSFGRFNEQFF	TGTGCCAGCAGCTTTGGCCGCTTCAATGAGCAGTTCTTC
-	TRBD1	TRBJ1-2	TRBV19	CASRPQGAGSNYGYTF	TGTGCCAGTAGACCACAGGGGGCCGGTAGTAACTATGGCTACACCTTC
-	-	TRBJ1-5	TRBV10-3	CAISDTDRSNQPQHF	TGTGCCATCAGTGATACAGACAGAAGCAATCAGCCCCAGCATTTT
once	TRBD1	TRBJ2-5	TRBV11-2	CASSLATGGWETQYF	TGTGCCAGCAGCTTAGCAACAGGGGGATGGGAGACCCAGTACTTC
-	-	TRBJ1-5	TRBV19	CASSRSYSNQPQHF	TGTGCCAGTAGTCGGAGCTATAGCAATCAGCCCCAGCATTTT
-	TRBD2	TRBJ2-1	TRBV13	CASSQMGGLAGVGEQFF	TGTGCCAGCAGCCAAATGGGGGGCCTAGCGGGAGTTGGTGAGCAGTTCTTC
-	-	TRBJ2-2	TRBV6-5	CASSAVRNTGELFF	TGTGCCAGCAGCGCGGTCAGGAACACCGGGGAGCTGTTTTTT
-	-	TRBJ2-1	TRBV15	CATSRGPHEQFF	TGTGCCACCTCGCGGGGCCCCCATGAGCAGTTCTTC
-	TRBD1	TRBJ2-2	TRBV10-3	CAIRDRGHTGELFF	TGTGCCATCAGGGACAGGGGGCACACCGGGGAGCTGTTTTTT
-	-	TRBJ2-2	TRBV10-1	CASSYQGTGELFF	TGCGCCAGCAGCTACCAGGGGACCGGGGAGCTGTTTTTT
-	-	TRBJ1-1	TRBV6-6	CASSKDSYSYTEAFF	TGTGCCAGCAGTAAGGACAGCTACTCTTACACTGAAGCTTTCTTT
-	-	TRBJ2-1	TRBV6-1	CASRRRDTQFF	TGTGCCAGCAGACGCCGGGACACTCAGTTCTTC
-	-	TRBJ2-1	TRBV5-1	CASSFTSYEQFF	TGCGCCAGCAGCTTTACTAGCTACGAGCAGTTCTTC
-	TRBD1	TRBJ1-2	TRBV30	CAWAQGAVGYTF	TGTGCCTGGGCTCAGGGGGCGGTCGGCTACACCTTC
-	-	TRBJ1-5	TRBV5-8	CASSRQLDQPQHF	TGTGCCAGCAGCCGACAGTTAGATCAGCCCCAGCATTTT
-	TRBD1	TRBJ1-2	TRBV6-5	CASRRQGGYGYGYTF	TGTGCCAGCAGAAGACAGGGGGGATACGGGTATGGCTACACCTTC
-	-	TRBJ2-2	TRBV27	CACRGRNTGELFF	TGTGCGTGCAGAGGGCGCAACACCGGGGAGCTGTTTTTT
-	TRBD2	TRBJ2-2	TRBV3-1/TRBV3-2	CASSQARGRREGLFAGELFF	TGTGCCAGCAGCCAGGCCCGGGGCCGGCGGGAGGGCCTCTTCGCCGGGGAGCTGTTTTTT
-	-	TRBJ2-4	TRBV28	CASSSTGIAKNIQYF	TGTGCCAGCAGTTCCACAGGGATAGCCAAAAACATTCAGTACTTC
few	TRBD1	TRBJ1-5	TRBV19	CASSIRGQGARQPQHF	TGTGCCAGTAGTATAAGAGGACAGGGGGCGAGGCAGCCCCAGCATTTT
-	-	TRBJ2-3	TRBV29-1	CSVEDRDTQYF	TGCAGCGTTGAAGATCGGGATACGCAGTATTTT
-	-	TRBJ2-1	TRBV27	CASSLLDSSGGEQFF	TGTGCCAGCAGTTTATTGGACAGTTCGGGTGGTGAGCAGTTCTTC